This paragraph reports one TCR beta chain. This record comes from a study of blood T cell repertoires in COVID-19. As for the study in general: COVID-19 samples, acute and convalescent, were from the United States, Italy and Spain.

This CDR3 spans 13 amino acids. V was trimmed by 11 bases and J by 1 base, leaving 11 bases between them. Germline V gene data show CDR1 as LNHDA and CDR2 as SQIVND (reference sequence). Original data processing: Quantification of nucleated cells was approximated via reference gene primer amplification. Sequenced by immunoSEQ multiplex PCR; TCRdb stores in-frame clones only, minus some. V, J and clone size reflect that table, while D and trimming were determined from the DNA. The data hold about 250,000 clones, with around 90% observed a single time. The source of this sequence is a middle-aged woman who had recovered from COVID-19. V gene TRBV19 combines with J gene TRBJ2-2; possible D gene TRBD1, 6 bases. The sample consisted of peripheral blood. This CDR3 reads CAGGQLNTGELFF. The DNA of the CDR3 is TGTGCCGGAGGACAGCTGAACACCGGGGAGCTGTTTTTT.